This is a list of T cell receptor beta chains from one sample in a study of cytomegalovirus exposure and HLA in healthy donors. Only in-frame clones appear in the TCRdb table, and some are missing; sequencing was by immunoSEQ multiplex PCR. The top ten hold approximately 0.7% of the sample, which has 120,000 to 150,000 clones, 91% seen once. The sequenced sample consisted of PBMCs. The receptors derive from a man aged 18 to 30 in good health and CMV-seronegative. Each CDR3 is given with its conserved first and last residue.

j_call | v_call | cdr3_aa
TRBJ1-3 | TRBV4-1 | CASSQFRTGGFTIYF
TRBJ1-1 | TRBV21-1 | CASSKAQPPTEAFF
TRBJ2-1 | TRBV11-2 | CASSLALRRLAGYNEQFF
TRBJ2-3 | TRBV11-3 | CASSLGLGTSLTDTQYF
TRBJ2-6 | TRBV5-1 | CASRFQTGVFGANVLTF
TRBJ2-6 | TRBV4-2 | CASSQPAGGPGANVLTF
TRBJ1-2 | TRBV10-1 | CASSRGQNYGYTF
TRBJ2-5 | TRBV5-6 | CASSLERVAGGVYETQYF
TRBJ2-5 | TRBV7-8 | CASSLESGIETQYF
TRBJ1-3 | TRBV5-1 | CASRQTLTGGSGNTIYF
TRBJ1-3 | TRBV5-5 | CASSWGHNSGNTIYF
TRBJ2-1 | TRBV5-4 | CASSKASGAYNEQFF
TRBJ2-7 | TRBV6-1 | CASSTGQSYEQYF
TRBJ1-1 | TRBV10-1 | CASSDGQGSPNTEAFF
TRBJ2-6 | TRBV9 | CASSLRTGPSSGANVLTF
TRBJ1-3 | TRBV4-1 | CASSPGISGNTIYF
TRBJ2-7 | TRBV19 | CASSMVGTGAFEQYF
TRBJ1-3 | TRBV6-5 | CASSYTRSGNTIYF
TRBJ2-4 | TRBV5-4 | CASSSEQGRDIQYF
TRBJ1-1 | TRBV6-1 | CASSEKGRTEAFF
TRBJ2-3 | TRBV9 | CASSVVWGQGEDTQYF
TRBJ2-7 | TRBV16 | CASSPGLAGGNSYEQYF
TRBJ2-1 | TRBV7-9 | CASSSAGGLEQFF
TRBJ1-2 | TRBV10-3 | CAITRGQGDGYTF
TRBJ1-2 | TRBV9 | CASSVAPLTGLNYGYTF
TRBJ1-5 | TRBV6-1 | CASRSTGLSNQPQHF
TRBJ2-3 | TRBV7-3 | CASSLTLADTQYF
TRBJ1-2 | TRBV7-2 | CASSLSYPTGGASYGYTF
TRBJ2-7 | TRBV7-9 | CASSFGRTGNYEQYF
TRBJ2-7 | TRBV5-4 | CASSLETAYEQYF
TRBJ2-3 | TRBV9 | CASSVDSSGGADTQYF
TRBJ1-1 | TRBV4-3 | CASSQDLGQGDTEAFF
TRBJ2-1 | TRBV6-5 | CASSYSSSGRNEQFF
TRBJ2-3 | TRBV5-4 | CASSLSFSYRESTDTQYF
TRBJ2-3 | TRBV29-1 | CSVEHIRREGGTDTQYF
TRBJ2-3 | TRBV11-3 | CASTSGGWGTDTQYF
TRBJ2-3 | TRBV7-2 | CASSDRVSLDTQYF
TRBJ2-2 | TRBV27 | CASSFRLVSGELFF
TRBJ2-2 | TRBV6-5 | CASNPDRAAGELFF
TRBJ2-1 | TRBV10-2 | CASSESGTGGHEQFF
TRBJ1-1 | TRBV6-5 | CASSPTGAYTEAFF
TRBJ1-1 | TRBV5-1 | CASMGQSMNTEAFF
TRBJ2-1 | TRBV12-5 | CATFALLGGQFF
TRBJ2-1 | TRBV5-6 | CASSLVGQAYNEQFF
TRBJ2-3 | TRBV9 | CASSYGDTQYF
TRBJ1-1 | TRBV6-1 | CASGRMNTEAFF
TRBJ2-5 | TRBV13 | CASSQHETQYF
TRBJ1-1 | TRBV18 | CASSPMDKGAEAFF
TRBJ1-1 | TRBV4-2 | CASSQSPGPGSNTEAFF
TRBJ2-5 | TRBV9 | CASSTYPGGGTGKETQYF
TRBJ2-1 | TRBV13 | CASSHKTLAGGYNEQFF
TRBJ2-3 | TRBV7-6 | CASSRQSLTDTQYF
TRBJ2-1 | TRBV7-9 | CASSSGQLTYNEQFF
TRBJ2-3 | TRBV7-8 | CASSRSGGAQNTQYF
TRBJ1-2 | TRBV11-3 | CASSLDQTGRAYGYTF
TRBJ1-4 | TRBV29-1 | CSVAGTRGEKLFF
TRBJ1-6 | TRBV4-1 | CASSAGQGANSPLHF